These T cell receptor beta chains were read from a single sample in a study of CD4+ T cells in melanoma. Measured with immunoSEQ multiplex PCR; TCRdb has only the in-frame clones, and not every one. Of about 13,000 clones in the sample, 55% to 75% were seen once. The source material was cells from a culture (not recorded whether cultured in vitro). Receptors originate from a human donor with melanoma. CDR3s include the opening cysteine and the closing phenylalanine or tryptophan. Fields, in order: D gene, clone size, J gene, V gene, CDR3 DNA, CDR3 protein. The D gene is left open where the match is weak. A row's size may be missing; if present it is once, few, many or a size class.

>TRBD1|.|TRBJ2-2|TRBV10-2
TGCGCCAGCATTGGGACAGCCTTTACCGGGGAGCTGTTTTTT
CASIGTAFTGELFF
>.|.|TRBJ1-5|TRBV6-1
TGTGCCATCAGTGGGACACCCCTAAGGCCCCAGCATTTT
CAISGTPLRPQHF
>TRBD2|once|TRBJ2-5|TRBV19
TGTGCCAGTAGTATAGGAGCGGGGGGCCCCAGAGAGACCCAGTACTTC
CASSIGAGGPRETQYF
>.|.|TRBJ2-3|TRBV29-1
TGCAGCGTTGCCCTACGGGGTACCGGCACAGATACGCAGTATTTT
CSVALRGTGTDTQYF
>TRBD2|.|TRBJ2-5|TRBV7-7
TGTGCTAGCAGCTTAGCGGGGTCTTCAGAGACCCAGTACTTC
CASSLAGSSETQYF
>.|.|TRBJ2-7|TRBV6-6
TGTGCCAGCAGTTACAGGGGAAGCAGATACGAGCAGTACTTC
CASSYRGSRYEQYF
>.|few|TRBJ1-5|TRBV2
TGTGCCAGCAGTGGGGAGACCACGGGACCGCTAAATCAGCCCCAGCATTTT
CASSGETTGPLNQPQHF
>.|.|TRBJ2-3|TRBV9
TGTGCCAGCAGCGTAATCTCAGGATCAGATACGCAGTATTTT
CASSVISGSDTQYF
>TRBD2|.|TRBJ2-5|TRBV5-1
TGCGCCAGCAGCCGCGGACTAGCGGGGGCCAGACCCGGGGAGACCCAGTACTTC
CASSRGLAGARPGETQYF
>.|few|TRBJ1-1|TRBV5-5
TGTGCCAGCAGCACGCGGGGGGGGAACACTGAAGCTTTCTTT
CASSTRGGNTEAFF
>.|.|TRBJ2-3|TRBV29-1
TGCAGCGTTGTGACGGGGGATACGCAGTATTTT
CSVVTGDTQYF
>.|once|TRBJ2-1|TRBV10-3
TGTGCCGTAGGTCCCCGGGAAGATGAGCAGTTCTTC
CAVGPREDEQFF
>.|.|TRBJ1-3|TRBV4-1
TGCGCCAGCAGCCAGGGGGTTGGAAACACCATATATTTT
CASSQGVGNTIYF
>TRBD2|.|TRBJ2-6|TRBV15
TGTGCCACCAGCGGGGGGGGTACGGGGGCCAACGTCCTGACTTTC
CATSGGGTGANVLTF
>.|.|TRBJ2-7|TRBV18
TGTGCCAGCTCACCGACTAGTGCCTACGAGCAGTACTTC
CASSPTSAYEQYF
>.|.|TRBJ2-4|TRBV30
TGTGCCTGGAGTACGTTTCCAGTCTCCAAAAACATTCAGTACTTC
CAWSTFPVSKNIQYF
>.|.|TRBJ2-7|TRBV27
TGTGCCAGCAGTTTGGCCAGCGGGTCTTACGAGCAGTACTTC
CASSLASGSYEQYF
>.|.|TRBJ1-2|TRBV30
TGTGCCTGGAGTTGGCCCTGGGGGGGCAAGAGTGGCTACACCTTC
CAWSWPWGGKSGYTF
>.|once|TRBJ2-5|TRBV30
TGTGCCTGGAGTGTATCCACCCAAGAGACCCAGTACTTC
CAWSVSTQETQYF
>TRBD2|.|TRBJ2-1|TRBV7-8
TGTGCCAGCAGTTTAGACGGGGGGGCTAAGCCGTTCTTC
CASSLDGGAKPFF
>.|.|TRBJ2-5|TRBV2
TGTGCCAGCAGTGCGTCCCACACGCAAGAGACCCAGTACTTC
CASSASHTQETQYF
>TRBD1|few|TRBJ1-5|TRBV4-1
TGCGCCAGCAGCCTCCTTCCGGGACAGGGGGGTTGGCGGCCCCAGCATTTT
CASSLLPGQGGWRPQHF
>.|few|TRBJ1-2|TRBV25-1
TGTGCCAGCAGTGTCCTGGGGGGAGACTATGGCTACACCTTC
CASSVLGGDYGYTF
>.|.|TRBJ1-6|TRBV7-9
TGTGCCAGCAGCCAAAGCACAGTTACTTATTCACCCCTCCACTTT
CASSQSTVTYSPLHF
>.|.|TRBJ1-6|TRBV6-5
TGTGCCAGCAGTGAAGAGGGGAATTCACCCCTCCACTTT
CASSEEGNSPLHF
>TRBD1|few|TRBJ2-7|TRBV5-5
TGTGCCAGCAGCTGGCGACAGGGATTACCTTACGAGCAGTACTTC
CASSWRQGLPYEQYF
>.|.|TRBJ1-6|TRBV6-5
TGTGCCACCGGGACCGGTTCCTATAATTCACCCCTCCACTTT
CATGTGSYNSPLHF
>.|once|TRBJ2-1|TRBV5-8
TGTGCCAGCAGCTCCGGGGAAAGCTCCTACAATGAGCAGTTCTTC
CASSSGESSYNEQFF
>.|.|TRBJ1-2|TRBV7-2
TGTGCCAGCAGCCAGCAAGGGACACAGAACTATGGCTACACCTTC
CASSQQGTQNYGYTF
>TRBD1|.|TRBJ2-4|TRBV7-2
TGTGCCAGCAGCTTACGTCTCAGGGGGGCCAAAAACATTCAGTACTTC
CASSLRLRGAKNIQYF
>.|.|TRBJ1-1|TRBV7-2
TGTGCCAGCAGTTTCCGCAGGGCGAACACTGAAGCTTTCTTT
CASSFRRANTEAFF
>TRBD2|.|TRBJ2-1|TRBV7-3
TGTGCCAGCAGCTTAGCGGGGGACAATGAGCAGTTCTTC
CASSLAGDNEQFF
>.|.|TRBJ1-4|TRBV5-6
TGTGCCAGCACCCGGGGGGCAACTAATGAAAAACTGTTTTTT
CASTRGATNEKLFF
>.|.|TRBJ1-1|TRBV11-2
TGTGCCAGCAGCCCCCTGACAGGCACTGAAGCTTTCTTT
CASSPLTGTEAFF
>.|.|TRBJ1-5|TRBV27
TGTGCCAGCAGTCGCAAGGGTTCGGTTCAGCCCCAGCATTTT
CASSRKGSVQPQHF
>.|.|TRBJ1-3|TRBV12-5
TGTGCTAGTGGTTTTAAGCCGATCCCGGGACTCGGGACTTTTTCTGGAAACACCATATATTTT
CASGFKPIPGLGTFSGNTIYF
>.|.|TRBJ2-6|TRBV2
TGTGCCAGCAGTGAGGAGGGAGCTGGGGCCAACGTCCTGACTTTC
CASSEEGAGANVLTF
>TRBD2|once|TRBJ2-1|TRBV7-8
TGTGCCAGCAGCTTAAGTGCCGCTAGCGGGGGGGCCTGGTCCTACAATGAGCAGTTCTTC
CASSLSAASGGAWSYNEQFF
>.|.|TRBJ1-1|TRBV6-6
TGTGCCAGCACTCAAACGGCCAACATGAACACTGAAGCTTTCTTT
CASTQTANMNTEAFF
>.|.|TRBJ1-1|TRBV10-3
TGTGCCATCAGTTTTGTCGGAACGGGCACTGAAGCTTTCTTT
CAISFVGTGTEAFF
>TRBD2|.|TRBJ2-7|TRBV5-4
TGTGCCAGCAGCCGGGGGGTCGGCTACGAGCAGTACTTC
CASSRGVGYEQYF
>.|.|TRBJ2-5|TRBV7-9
TGTGCCAGCAGCGAAGAGACCCAGTACTTC
CASSEETQYF
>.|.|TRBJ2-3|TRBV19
TGTGCCAGTAGTATAGAGGGGGGGGGCCCCCCGGCTACGCAGTATTTT
CASSIEGGGPPATQYF
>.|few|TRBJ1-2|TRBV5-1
TGCGCCAGCAGCTTGGAACAGGATAGAGGCTACACCTTC
CASSLEQDRGYTF
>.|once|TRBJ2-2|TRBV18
TGTGCCAGCTCACCGAACCGATATACCGGGGAGCTGTTTTTT
CASSPNRYTGELFF
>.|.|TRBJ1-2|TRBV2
TGTGCCAGCAGCCTCCGGGACGTCTATGGCTACACCTTC
CASSLRDVYGYTF
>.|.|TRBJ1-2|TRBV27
TGTGCCAGCAGTTTGACGGGGCATGGCTACACCTTC
CASSLTGHGYTF
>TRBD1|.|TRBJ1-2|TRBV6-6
TGTGCCAGCTACAGGGGGCGCAACTATGGCTACACCTTC
CASYRGRNYGYTF
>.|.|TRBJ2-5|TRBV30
TGTGCCTGGAATGGCGCGGATTCCGAGACCCAGTACTTC
CAWNGADSETQYF
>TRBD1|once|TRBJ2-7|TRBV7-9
TGTGCCAGCAGCTTAGGGACAGGCTACGAGCAGTACTTC
CASSLGTGYEQYF